This is a list of T cell receptor beta chains from one sample in a study of blood T cell repertoires in COVID-19. Produced via immunoSEQ multiplex PCR; TCRdb's table is partial and in-frame only. The table includes some 200,000 clones, around 84% detected once. The sample comprised peripheral blood. These receptor sequences come from a woman in her 70s with COVID-19, enrolled during active disease. The CDR3 runs from the conserved cysteine through the conserved F or W. D genes are given only for firm matches. Clone size is shown for a subset of rows, as once, few, many or a class of expanded clone.

j_call d_call v_call clone_size cdr3_aa cdr3_nt
TRBJ1-2 TRBD1 TRBV6-5 NA CASSPRDSLYGYTF TGTGCCAGCAGTCCCCGGGACAGCCTTTATGGCTACACCTTC
TRBJ1-1 NA TRBV30 NA CAWSAPGGAEAFF TGTGCCTGGAGCGCGCCGGGGGGGGCTGAAGCTTTCTTT
TRBJ1-1 TRBD1 TRBV2 once CASSGQGGYTEAFF TGTGCCAGCAGTGGACAGGGAGGATACACTGAAGCTTTCTTT
TRBJ2-5 TRBD1 TRBV2 NA CASSADRGPSAETQYF TGTGCCAGCAGTGCGGACAGGGGCCCAAGCGCGGAGACCCAGTACTTC
TRBJ2-7 TRBD2 TRBV7-8 NA CASSYGLAHEQYF TGTGCCAGCAGCTATGGACTAGCCCACGAGCAGTACTTC
TRBJ1-1 NA TRBV11-2 NA CATEQVNTEAFF TGTGCCACAGAACAGGTGAACACTGAAGCTTTCTTT
TRBJ1-6 NA TRBV19 NA CASSIQGGTNSPLHF TGTGCCAGTAGTATCCAAGGGGGAACGAATTCACCCCTCCACTTT
TRBJ2-7 NA TRBV4-1 NA CASSDGNGEQYF TGCGCCAGCAGCGACGGGAACGGCGAGCAGTACTTC
TRBJ1-2 TRBD1 TRBV7-2 NA CASTTQQGARYGYTF TGTGCCAGCACCACCCAACAGGGGGCGCGCTATGGCTACACCTTC
TRBJ2-2 NA TRBV5-1 NA CASSLAAGVTGELFF TGCGCCAGCAGCTTGGCCGCAGGGGTTACCGGGGAGCTGTTTTTT
TRBJ2-4 NA TRBV30 NA CAWSIQGQNIQYF TGTGCCTGGAGTATACAGGGACAAAACATTCAGTACTTC
TRBJ2-6 TRBD1 TRBV5-1 NA CASGTGELTGANVLTF TGCGCCAGCGGCACAGGGGAACTGACTGGGGCCAACGTCCTGACTTTC
TRBJ2-2 TRBD1 TRBV9 NA CASSVAHRGGELFF TGTGCCAGCAGCGTAGCCCACAGGGGCGGGGAGCTGTTTTTT
TRBJ2-1 TRBD1 TRBV5-1 NA CASSRGTGNWVEQFF TGCGCCAGCAGCCGAGGGACAGGGAATTGGGTTGAGCAGTTCTTC
TRBJ1-4 NA TRBV11-2 NA CASSPSGSFNEKLFF TGTGCCAGCAGCCCCTCTGGGAGTTTCAATGAAAAACTGTTTTTT
TRBJ1-2 NA TRBV28 NA CASTRGRGTNYGYTF TGTGCCAGCACTAGAGGGAGGGGGACTAACTATGGCTACACCTTC
TRBJ1-2 NA TRBV27 NA CASSLRVSYGYTF TGTGCCAGTAGCCTCCGCGTCTCCTATGGCTACACCTTC
TRBJ2-2 TRBD2 TRBV18 NA CASSVRREWNTGELFF TGTGCCAGCTCAGTTCGGCGGGAGTGGAACACCGGGGAGCTGTTTTTT
TRBJ1-5 NA TRBV30 NA CAWSPPGTHNQPQHF TGTGCCTGGAGCCCGCCCGGGACACACAATCAGCCCCAGCATTTT
TRBJ1-2 NA TRBV30 NA CAWSGGVAPSGYTF TGTGCCTGGAGTGGGGGGGTCGCACCGAGTGGCTACACCTTC
TRBJ2-1 TRBD1 TRBV6-5 few CASKSGQARNEQFF TGTGCCAGCAAGTCGGGACAGGCTCGCAATGAGCAGTTCTTC
TRBJ2-2 TRBD2 TRBV19 NA CASSIGRGGAGELFF TGTGCCAGTAGTATAGGTCGGGGAGGGGCCGGGGAGCTGTTTTTT
TRBJ1-1 NA TRBV29-1 NA CSVAHSNTEAFF TGCAGCGTTGCTCACAGTAACACTGAAGCTTTCTTT
TRBJ2-7 TRBD1 TRBV19 NA CASSVTGAGEQYF TGTGCCAGTAGTGTGACAGGGGCCGGCGAGCAGTACTTC
TRBJ2-1 TRBD2 TRBV7-3 NA CASSLRGAYNEQFF TGTGCCAGCAGCTTGCGGGGGGCCTACAATGAGCAGTTCTTC
TRBJ1-2 NA TRBV7-8 few CASSLATGLNYGYTF TGTGCCAGCAGCTTAGCGACAGGCCTTAACTATGGCTACACCTTC
TRBJ1-5 NA TRBV3-1/TRBV3-2 NA CASSQVPGWDQPQHF TGTGCCAGCAGCCAAGTCCCAGGTTGGGATCAGCCCCAGCATTTT
TRBJ1-6 TRBD1 TRBV6-5 NA CASRAGTGASPLHF TGTGCCAGCAGAGCCGGGACAGGGGCTTCACCCCTCCACTTT
TRBJ1-1 TRBD1 TRBV2 few CASSPDRGYMNTEAFF TGTGCCAGCAGTCCGGACAGGGGATACATGAACACTGAAGCTTTCTTT
TRBJ1-3 NA TRBV30 NA CAWSVRAGVGNTIYF TGTGCCTGGAGTGTACGTGCAGGGGTAGGAAACACCATATATTTT
TRBJ2-3 NA TRBV27 NA CASSSLAYGTDTQYF TGTGCCAGCTCCTCCTTGGCGTACGGGACAGATACGCAGTATTTT
TRBJ1-6 TRBD1 TRBV6-5 NA CASNLGQGGNSPLHF TGTGCCAGCAACCTCGGACAGGGGGGTAATTCACCCCTCCACTTT
TRBJ1-1 NA TRBV2 NA CASRYPLAGTEAFF TGTGCCAGCAGGTATCCCTTGGCGGGCACTGAAGCTTTCTTT
TRBJ2-2 TRBD1 TRBV12-3/TRBV12-4 NA CASRNRGSGELFF TGTGCCAGCAGAAACAGGGGGTCCGGGGAGCTGTTTTTT
TRBJ1-2 TRBD1 TRBV5-1 NA CASSLPGGEGYGYTF TGCGCCAGCAGCCTCCCAGGGGGCGAAGGGTATGGCTACACCTTC
TRBJ1-1 NA TRBV6-5 NA CASRTSGGTEAFF TGTGCCAGTCGCACGTCGGGGGGGACTGAAGCTTTCTTT
TRBJ1-1 NA TRBV18 NA CASSPLRAQSAEAFF TGTGCCAGCTCACCATTGAGGGCGCAATCGGCTGAAGCTTTCTTT
TRBJ2-2 TRBD1 TRBV6-1 NA CASSEGDRGRTGELFF TGTGCCAGCAGTGAGGGGGACAGGGGGCGGACCGGGGAGCTGTTTTTT
TRBJ1-1 NA TRBV19 NA CATQTQYPRPGEAFF TGTGCCACCCAAACCCAATATCCGCGGCCTGGGGAAGCTTTCTTT
TRBJ1-6 NA TRBV18 NA CASSPSDSPLHF TGTGCCAGCTCACCGTCTGATTCACCCCTCCACTTT
TRBJ2-6 NA TRBV12-5 once CASGQSGANVLTF TGTGCTAGTGGTCAATCTGGGGCCAACGTCCTGACTTTC
TRBJ2-1 TRBD1 TRBV7-2 few CASSLGRGLSYNEQFF TGTGCCAGCAGCTTAGGTAGGGGGCTCTCCTACAATGAGCAGTTCTTC
TRBJ1-5 NA TRBV19 few CARRQYSNQPQHF TGTGCCAGACGACAGTATAGCAATCAGCCCCAGCATTTT
TRBJ1-5 TRBD1 TRBV28 NA CASSRTGGGMPQHF TGTGCCAGCAGTAGAACAGGGGGTGGGATGCCCCAGCATTTT
TRBJ1-2 NA TRBV19 NA CASRTERTGNYGYTF TGTGCCAGTAGAACCGAACGCACGGGGAACTATGGCTACACCTTC
TRBJ2-1 NA TRBV9 NA CASSVSRSSYNEQFF TGTGCCAGCAGCGTTTCCCGGAGCTCCTACAATGAGCAGTTCTTC
TRBJ1-1 NA TRBV30 once CAWGGQMNTEAFF TGTGCCTGGGGAGGACAGATGAACACTGAAGCTTTCTTT
TRBJ1-2 TRBD1 TRBV28 NA CASSWEPGQTYGYTF TGTGCCAGCAGTTGGGAACCGGGACAGACTTATGGCTACACCTTC
TRBJ1-2 NA TRBV11-2 NA CASSLEGGYGYTF TGTGCCAGCAGCTTAGAGGGGGGTTATGGCTACACCTTC
TRBJ1-1 TRBD1 TRBV10-3 NA CAISESTGRGTEAFF TGTGCCATCAGTGAGTCGACAGGGCGAGGGACTGAAGCTTTCTTT
TRBJ1-5 NA TRBV18 NA CASSPDMGQPQHF TGTGCCAGCTCGCCTGACATGGGCCAGCCCCAGCATTTT
TRBJ1-2 NA TRBV14 NA CASSRALNYGYTF TGTGCCAGCAGCCGGGCTCTGAACTATGGCTACACCTTC
TRBJ2-3 NA TRBV30 NA CAWSKGLSETDTQYF TGTGCCTGGAGTAAAGGATTAAGCGAGACAGATACGCAGTATTTT
TRBJ2-1 TRBD1 TRBV2 NA CASRGQGAYNEQFF TGTGCCAGCAGAGGACAGGGGGCTTACAATGAGCAGTTCTTC
TRBJ1-6 TRBD1 TRBV28 NA CASRLGTVYNSPLHF TGTGCCAGCAGACTTGGGACAGTCTATAATTCACCCCTCCACTTT